The rows below give T cell receptor beta chains drawn from one sample of a study of T-cell memory formation after mild COVID-19. TCRdb redid the calling of the 5' RACE reads with MiXCR, one entry per CDR3 protein. The sample has a few hundred thousand distinct CDR3 sequences; approximately 19% are singletons. The sequenced material came from PBMCs or a T cell subset sorted from them (not recorded which). The receptors here all came from a man aged 18-30 years who had mild COVID-19 (a few samples of this study predate the infection). Cell type and time point are not known. Each CDR3 is given with its conserved first and last residue. The D gene is left open where the match is weak. Expanded clones are given a class, and other clones once, few, many or no size at all.

-,-,TRBV7-6,TRBJ2-1,CASSPIRGGYNEQFF,TGTGCCAGCAGCCCAATCAGGGGGGGGTACAATGAGCAGTTCTTC
-,TRBD2,TRBV9,TRBJ2-3,CASSPQAGGPDTQYF,TGTGCCAGCAGCCCTCAAGCGGGGGGGCCAGATACGCAGTATTTT
few,-,TRBV29-1,TRBJ2-5,CSVPLGGYQETQYF,TGCAGCGTCCCGCTTGGGGGTTATCAAGAGACCCAGTACTTC
few,-,TRBV4-3,TRBJ1-1,CASSQHRVDTEAFF,TGCGCCAGCAGCCAACACAGGGTCGACACTGAAGCTTTCTTT
-,TRBD1,TRBV6-6,TRBJ1-2,CASRKGQGVNYGYTF,TGTGCCAGCAGGAAGGGACAGGGGGTTAACTATGGCTACACCTTC
-,-,TRBV7-2,TRBJ2-5,CASSVATLGESQYF,TGTGCCAGCAGCGTAGCGACCCTGGGAGAATCCCAGTACTTC
-,TRBD1,TRBV12-3/TRBV12-4,TRBJ1-3,CASRRQGAGGNTIYF,TGTGCCAGCAGAAGACAGGGGGCCGGTGGAAACACCATATATTTT
-,-,TRBV10-3,TRBJ2-7,CAISDSGGVSYEQYF,TGTGCCATCAGTGATTCTGGCGGCGTCTCCTACGAGCAGTACTTC
few,-,TRBV5-1,TRBJ2-1,CASSLVPPTNEQFF,TGCGCCAGCAGCTTGGTTCCTCCGACAAATGAGCAGTTCTTC
few,-,TRBV5-1,TRBJ1-5,CASSRDGNQPQHF,TGCGCCAGCAGTCGGGACGGGAATCAGCCCCAGCATTTT
-,TRBD1,TRBV7-2,TRBJ2-7,CASTKTGINSYEQYF,TGTGCCAGCACCAAGACAGGGATCAACTCCTACGAGCAGTACTTC
-,TRBD1,TRBV7-6,TRBJ2-1,CASSERDSYYNEQFF,TGTGCCAGCAGCGAAAGGGACAGCTACTACAATGAGCAGTTCTTC
few,TRBD1,TRBV7-2,TRBJ1-2,CASSLGQELYGYTF,TGTGCCAGCAGCTTGGGACAGGAGCTCTATGGCTACACCTTC
-,-,TRBV20-1,TRBJ2-4,CSARDHSLGRGIQYF,TGCAGTGCTAGAGATCACAGTCTGGGGAGAGGCATTCAGTACTTC
few,TRBD2,TRBV7-8,TRBJ2-3,CASSLTTRGIEDTQYF,TGTGCCAGCAGCTTAACGACGCGGGGGATCGAAGATACGCAGTATTTT
few,-,TRBV7-2,TRBJ1-2,CASSRERERVGYTF,TGTGCCAGCAGCCGGGAGCGGGAGAGAGTGGGCTACACCTTC
few,-,TRBV10-3,TRBJ2-1,CAIADAAFLRDEQFF,TGTGCCATCGCGGATGCAGCCTTTTTGCGGGATGAGCAGTTCTTC
-,-,TRBV20-1,TRBJ1-4,CSARALATNEKLFF,TGCAGTGCTAGGGCCCTTGCAACTAATGAAAAACTGTTTTTT
few,TRBD2,TRBV27,TRBJ2-3,CASSTSSGGEDTQYF,TGTGCCAGCAGTACTTCTAGCGGGGGGGAGGATACGCAGTATTTT
-,-,TRBV2,TRBJ1-5,CASSIDRSGQPQHF,TGTGCCAGCAGTATAGACAGGTCCGGGCAGCCCCAGCATTTT
-,-,TRBV18,TRBJ1-1,CASSRQMNTEVFF,TGTGCCAGCTCACGGCAGATGAACACTGAAGTTTTCTTT
-,-,TRBV5-5,TRBJ1-4,CASSLYGAPGEKLFF,TGTGCCAGCAGCTTGTACGGGGCACCGGGTGAAAAACTGTTTTTT
-,-,TRBV27,TRBJ2-7,CASRTGTFDSIREQYF,TGTGCCAGCAGAACCGGGACATTCGACTCCATACGGGAGCAGTACTTC
few,-,TRBV2,TRBJ2-1,CALAGQEPHEQFF,TGTGCCTTAGCGGGACAGGAACCCCATGAGCAGTTCTTC
many,-,TRBV6-6,TRBJ1-1,CASSFGTGTMNTEAFF,TGTGCCAGCAGTTTCGGGACCGGAACAATGAACACTGAAGCTTTCTTT
-,-,TRBV6-5,TRBJ2-1,CASSYGRGSYNEQFF,TGTGCCAGCAGTTACGGCAGGGGTTCCTACAATGAGCAGTTCTTC
-,-,TRBV7-2,TRBJ1-5,CASSKDPNQPQHF,TGTGCCAGCAGCAAAGATCCCAATCAGCCCCAGCATTTT
few,TRBD1,TRBV20-1,TRBJ1-1,CSAARDRNTEAFF,TGCAGTGCGGCCCGGGACAGGAACACTGAAGCTTTCTTT
few,TRBD2,TRBV4-1,TRBJ2-3,CASSQVGLAPDTQYF,TGCGCCAGCAGCCAGGTGGGACTAGCGCCGGATACGCAGTATTTT
-,-,TRBV2,TRBJ1-5,CASSVWAGNQPQHF,TGTGCCAGCAGTGTCTGGGCAGGGAATCAGCCCCAGCATTTT
-,-,TRBV7-9,TRBJ1-1,CASSLVAEQAFF,TGTGCCAGCAGCTTAGTGGCGGAGCAAGCTTTCTTT
few,TRBD2,TRBV7-3,TRBJ2-5,CASSLSGIQETQYF,TGTGCCAGCAGCTTGAGCGGGATACAAGAGACCCAGTACTTC
-,TRBD1,TRBV7-2,TRBJ2-2,CASSRPRTGFGELFF,TGTGCCAGCAGCCGCCCCCGGACAGGGTTCGGGGAGCTGTTTTTT
-,-,TRBV9,TRBJ2-3,CASSVASGTDTQYF,TGTGCCAGCAGCGTAGCTAGCGGCACAGATACGCAGTATTTT
-,-,TRBV4-3,TRBJ2-4,CASSQGAGGNIQYF,TGCGCCAGCAGCCAAGGGGCAGGGGGGAACATTCAGTACTTC
few,-,TRBV28,TRBJ2-3,CASSLGVAQYF,TGTGCCAGCAGTTTGGGGGTAGCGCAGTATTTT
few,-,TRBV7-2,TRBJ2-2,CASSTTVHRVNTGELFF,TGTGCCAGCAGCACGACGGTCCACAGGGTGAACACCGGGGAGCTGTTTTTT
many,TRBD1,TRBV12-3/TRBV12-4,TRBJ2-7,CASTSGQGRYEQYF,TGTGCCAGCACCTCTGGACAGGGGCGGTACGAGCAGTACTTC
few,-,TRBV4-3,TRBJ1-1,CASSLRTGWSVSTEAFF,TGCGCCAGCAGCCTACGCACTGGTTGGAGCGTCTCCACTGAAGCTTTCTTT
many,TRBD2,TRBV7-9,TRBJ2-3,CASSFGTSGGTDTQYF,TGTGCCAGCAGCTTTGGGACTAGCGGGGGCACAGATACGCAGTATTTT
many,-,TRBV12-3/TRBV12-4,TRBJ2-6,CASSWASGANVLTF,TGTGCCAGCAGTTGGGCTTCTGGGGCCAACGTCCTGACTTTC
few,TRBD1,TRBV19,TRBJ2-1,CASTTGFYNEQFF,TGTGCCAGTACGACAGGGTTCTACAATGAGCAGTTCTTC
few,-,TRBV5-1,TRBJ1-1,CASSLSSFGEGATEAFF,TGCGCCAGCAGCTTGAGCTCCTTTGGGGAAGGGGCAACTGAAGCTTTCTTT
-,-,TRBV20-1,TRBJ1-2,CSAGTELYGYTF,TGCAGTGCTGGGACGGAGCTTTATGGCTACACCTTC
-,-,TRBV29-1,TRBJ1-3,CSVRQEGNTIYF,TGCAGCGTCAGACAGGAAGGAAACACCATATATTTT
-,TRBD1,TRBV7-9,TRBJ2-1,CASSSQGGSNEQFF,TGTGCCAGCAGCTCACAGGGGGGAAGCAATGAGCAGTTCTTC
few,-,TRBV28,TRBJ2-2,CASARAGRTGELFF,TGTGCCAGCGCCCGGGCAGGGAGAACCGGGGAGCTGTTTTTT
-,TRBD1,TRBV4-3,TRBJ2-7,CASSQDTGTGYEQYF,TGCGCCAGCAGCCAAGATACCGGGACAGGGTACGAGCAGTACTTC
-,-,TRBV7-6,TRBJ2-3,CASSLEVSQSDTQYF,TGTGCCAGCAGCTTAGAGGTTTCCCAGTCGGATACGCAGTATTTT
-,-,TRBV20-1,TRBJ1-6,CSARISGYSPLHF,TGCAGTGCTAGGATCTCAGGGTATTCACCCCTCCACTTT
few,TRBD1,TRBV25-1,TRBJ1-4,CASGQAGGEKLFF,TGTGCCAGCGGACAGGCTGGGGGTGAAAAACTGTTTTTT
-,TRBD1,TRBV27,TRBJ2-1,CASSLWFQTGTGSDEQFF,TGTGCCAGCAGTTTATGGTTCCAAACCGGGACAGGGAGCGATGAGCAGTTCTTC
few,TRBD1,TRBV9,TRBJ1-5,CASSAPGQAMGPQHF,TGTGCCAGCAGCGCTCCGGGACAGGCGATGGGGCCCCAGCATTTT
few,-,TRBV27,TRBJ2-2,CASSLSRLVMNTGELFF,TGTGCCAGCAGTTTATCGAGACTAGTTATGAACACCGGGGAGCTGTTTTTT
-,-,TRBV20-1,TRBJ1-2,CSANPPGKGYGYTF,TGCAGTGCCAATCCTCCCGGGAAAGGGTATGGCTACACCTTC
few,TRBD1,TRBV5-1,TRBJ1-3,CASSLGGQGPAGNTIYF,TGCGCCAGCAGCTTGGGCGGACAGGGGCCCGCTGGAAACACCATATATTTT
-,TRBD1,TRBV6-5,TRBJ2-1,CASSGQGANEQFF,TGTGCCAGCAGCGGACAGGGGGCGAATGAGCAGTTCTTC
-,-,TRBV6-5,TRBJ2-7,CATSPGTSYEQYF,TGTGCCACCTCCCCGGGGACCTCCTACGAGCAGTACTTC
-,TRBD2,TRBV5-1,TRBJ2-5,CASSSQGLRETQYF,TGCGCCAGCAGCTCCCAGGGACTAAGAGAGACCCAGTACTTC
-,-,TRBV27,TRBJ2-1,CASSFVSYNEQFF,TGTGCCAGCAGTTTCGTCTCCTACAATGAGCAGTTCTTC